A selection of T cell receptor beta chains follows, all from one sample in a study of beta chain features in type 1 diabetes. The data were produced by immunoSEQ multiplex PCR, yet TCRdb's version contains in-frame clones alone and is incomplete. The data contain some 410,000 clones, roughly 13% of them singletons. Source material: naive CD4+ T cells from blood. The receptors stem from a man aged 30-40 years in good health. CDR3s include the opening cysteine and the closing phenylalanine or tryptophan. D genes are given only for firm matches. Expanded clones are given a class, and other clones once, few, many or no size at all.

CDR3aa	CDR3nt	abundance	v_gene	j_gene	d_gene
CAWRPGPNTEAFF	TGTGCCTGGAGACCGGGACCGAACACTGAAGCTTTCTTT	few	TRBV30	TRBJ1-1	-
CASSFGGGLVDTQYF	TGTGCCAGCAGCTTTGGCGGGGGGCTTGTAGATACGCAGTATTTT	-	TRBV7-9	TRBJ2-3	TRBD2
CASSWGALGTGNGYTF	TGTGCCAGCAGTTGGGGAGCCTTGGGGACAGGGAATGGCTACACCTTC	-	TRBV6-5	TRBJ1-2	TRBD1
CASSRGQTIFTGANVLTF	TGTGCCAGCTCCCGTGGACAGACCATCTTTACCGGGGCCAACGTCCTGACTTTC	few	TRBV18	TRBJ2-6	-
CASSSIEQGPRSYGYTF	TGTGCCAGCAGCTCAATAGAGCAGGGTCCCCGATCTTATGGCTACACCTTC	-	TRBV7-9	TRBJ1-2	-
CASRKIQGEKLFF	TGCGCCAGCAGAAAGATACAGGGTGAAAAACTGTTTTTT	-	TRBV4-1	TRBJ1-4	-
CASTPQGRAYEQYF	TGCGCCAGCACCCCGCAGGGAAGGGCCTACGAGCAGTACTTC	-	TRBV4-1	TRBJ2-7	-
CASSEDGTRDTDTQYF	TGTGCCAGCAGTGAAGATGGGACAAGAGACACAGATACGCAGTATTTT	few	TRBV2	TRBJ2-3	-
CASSSQTGEDTQYF	TGCGCCAGCAGCTCGCAGACAGGGGAAGATACGCAGTATTTT	-	TRBV5-1	TRBJ2-3	TRBD1
CASSLVILQGMAFF	TGTGCCAGCAGCTTAGTAATTCTACAGGGGATGGCTTTCTTT	-	TRBV11-2	TRBJ1-1	TRBD1
CSVESGGYGGYTF	TGCAGCGTTGAATCGGGAGGGTACGGTGGCTACACCTTC	few	TRBV29-1	TRBJ1-2	-
CASSQEKGGDQETQYF	TGCGCCAGCAGCCAAGAAAAGGGGGGGGACCAAGAGACCCAGTACTTC	few	TRBV4-3	TRBJ2-5	-
CASGPLSSGLTDTQYF	TGTGCTAGTGGTCCCCTTTCTAGCGGCCTCACAGATACGCAGTATTTT	few	TRBV12-5	TRBJ2-3	TRBD2
CASSPGEGSEQYF	TGTGCCAGCTCACCAGGGGAGGGTAGCGAGCAGTACTTC	-	TRBV18	TRBJ2-7	TRBD2
CAISDGQQETQYF	TGTGCCATCAGTGACGGACAGCAAGAGACCCAGTACTTC	few	TRBV6-1	TRBJ2-5	-
CASRNTYTQYF	TGTGCCAGCAGGAATACTTATACGCAGTATTTT	few	TRBV7-8	TRBJ2-3	-
CASSVRQGQETQYF	TGTGCCAGCAGCGTAAGACAGGGGCAAGAGACCCAGTACTTC	-	TRBV9	TRBJ2-5	TRBD1
CAWIVTASGNSPLHF	TGTGCCTGGATCGTGACAGCTTCGGGTAATTCACCCCTCCACTTT	-	TRBV30	TRBJ1-6	-
CAWIARTLSGYTF	TGTGCCTGGATCGCCAGAACCCTCTCTGGCTACACCTTC	-	TRBV30	TRBJ1-2	-
CASSPPRGTQYF	TGTGCCAGCTCACCACCGCGGGGTACGCAGTATTTT	-	TRBV18	TRBJ2-3	-
CSVLLAGVDNEQFF	TGCAGCGTTCTACTAGCGGGAGTCGACAATGAGCAGTTCTTC	-	TRBV29-1	TRBJ2-1	TRBD2
CASSINGRRETQYF	TGTGCCAGTAGTATTAACGGGAGACGAGAGACCCAGTACTTC	-	TRBV19	TRBJ2-5	-
CATSNPGRRGVATSGANVLTF	TGTGCCACCAGCAATCCGGGACGGAGAGGGGTAGCTACCTCTGGGGCCAACGTCCTGACTTTC	-	TRBV15	TRBJ2-6	-